Listed below are T cell receptor beta chains from one sample, sequenced in a study of shared clonotypes between healthy human individuals. Repertoires were generated with immunoSEQ multiplex PCR, while TCRdb's copy carries only in-frame clones and drops some. The sample has around 600,000 clones, approximately 97% seen once. Sequencing input: naive CD4+ T cells sorted from blood. The source is a woman aged 30 to 39 in good health. The CDR3 runs from the conserved cysteine through the conserved F or W. The D gene is left open where the match is weak. A clone size is listed for some rows: how often the clone was seen (once, few, many), or a class if it is expanded.

v_call: TRBV9; j_call: TRBJ2-4; d_call: NA; clone_size: NA; cdr3_nt: TGTGCCAGCAGCCTCCGATTAACCTTAGCCAAAAACATTCAGTACTTC; cdr3_aa: CASSLRLTLAKNIQYF
v_call: TRBV28; j_call: TRBJ2-3; d_call: TRBD2; clone_size: NA; cdr3_nt: TGTGCCAGCAGTCCTAAATTGGGACTAGCGGGAGAGGATACGCAGTATTTT; cdr3_aa: CASSPKLGLAGEDTQYF
v_call: TRBV28; j_call: TRBJ2-7; d_call: TRBD2; clone_size: NA; cdr3_nt: TGTGCCAGCAGTTTCCGTCTCGTGGCTAGCGGGAGCTCTTACGAGCAGTACTTC; cdr3_aa: CASSFRLVASGSSYEQYF
v_call: TRBV5-4; j_call: TRBJ2-1; d_call: NA; clone_size: once; cdr3_nt: TGTGCCAGCAGCTTGGCGTCCAGGGGGGGCATTGAGCAGTTCTTC; cdr3_aa: CASSLASRGGIEQFF
v_call: TRBV25-1; j_call: TRBJ2-3; d_call: NA; clone_size: once; cdr3_nt: TGTGCCAGCAGCACAACGGGGAGTGATACGCAGTATTTT; cdr3_aa: CASSTTGSDTQYF
v_call: TRBV25-1; j_call: TRBJ2-7; d_call: NA; clone_size: NA; cdr3_nt: TGTGCCAGCAGTGGGACCTTTGGGAACTACGAGCAGTACTTC; cdr3_aa: CASSGTFGNYEQYF
v_call: TRBV19; j_call: TRBJ2-2; d_call: TRBD1; clone_size: NA; cdr3_nt: TGTGCCAGTAGTTCCCGGACAGGGTCGAACACCGGGGAGCTGTTTTTT; cdr3_aa: CASSSRTGSNTGELFF
v_call: TRBV7-9; j_call: TRBJ1-2; d_call: NA; clone_size: NA; cdr3_nt: TGTGCCAGCAGCTTGGCTCCTGGCGGCTACACCTTC; cdr3_aa: CASSLAPGGYTF
v_call: TRBV6-4; j_call: TRBJ2-1; d_call: TRBD1; clone_size: NA; cdr3_nt: TGTGCCAGCAGTGTAGGGACAGACTACAATGAGCAGTTCTTC; cdr3_aa: CASSVGTDYNEQFF
v_call: TRBV4-1; j_call: TRBJ2-2; d_call: NA; clone_size: NA; cdr3_nt: TGCGCCAGCAGGGGCGAATCGAACACCGGGGAGCTGTTTTTT; cdr3_aa: CASRGESNTGELFF
v_call: TRBV9; j_call: TRBJ1-1; d_call: NA; clone_size: few; cdr3_nt: TGTGCCAGCAGCGTAGATCCGCAGAACACTGAAGCTTTCTTT; cdr3_aa: CASSVDPQNTEAFF
v_call: TRBV5-6; j_call: TRBJ2-1; d_call: NA; clone_size: once; cdr3_nt: TGTGCCAGCAGCGCCCCACTGGCGTACAATGAGCAGTTCTTC; cdr3_aa: CASSAPLAYNEQFF
v_call: TRBV7-3; j_call: TRBJ2-1; d_call: NA; clone_size: NA; cdr3_nt: TGTGCCAGCAGCCCAGAGGCTTCACTCTACAATGAGCAGTTCTTC; cdr3_aa: CASSPEASLYNEQFF
v_call: TRBV4-1; j_call: TRBJ1-4; d_call: TRBD1; clone_size: NA; cdr3_nt: TGCGCCAGCAGCCAAGACCCCCCTTTTAGGGGGCTTGAAAAACTGTTTTTT; cdr3_aa: CASSQDPPFRGLEKLFF
v_call: TRBV7-9; j_call: TRBJ1-1; d_call: NA; clone_size: NA; cdr3_nt: TGTGCCAGCAGCTTAGCAGCGGGTGACACCATTAGGTTT; cdr3_aa: CASSLAAGDTIRF
v_call: TRBV5-1; j_call: TRBJ2-1; d_call: TRBD2; clone_size: NA; cdr3_nt: TGCGCCAGCAGCGCTAGCGGGAGGTGGGCTGAGCAGTTCTTC; cdr3_aa: CASSASGRWAEQFF
v_call: TRBV19; j_call: TRBJ2-2; d_call: NA; clone_size: NA; cdr3_nt: TGTGCCAGTAGTGCAAACAGGGTTACCGGGGAGCTGTTTTTT; cdr3_aa: CASSANRVTGELFF
v_call: TRBV19; j_call: TRBJ1-4; d_call: NA; clone_size: NA; cdr3_nt: TGTGCCAGTAGGGCCACTGGGACAAGTTCCGAAAAACTGTTTTTT; cdr3_aa: CASRATGTSSEKLFF
v_call: TRBV28; j_call: TRBJ2-6; d_call: NA; clone_size: NA; cdr3_nt: TGTGCCAGCAGTTTGATTTGGACAAGTTGGAGCTCTGGGGCCAACGTCCTGACTTTC; cdr3_aa: CASSLIWTSWSSGANVLTF
v_call: TRBV7-6; j_call: TRBJ1-2; d_call: TRBD1; clone_size: NA; cdr3_nt: TGTGCCAGCAGCCTAGGGGGCAGGGCAAACTATGGCTACACCTTC; cdr3_aa: CASSLGGRANYGYTF
v_call: TRBV27; j_call: TRBJ2-2; d_call: NA; clone_size: NA; cdr3_nt: TGTGCCAGCAGTTCTATTGGGTGGACCGGGGAGCTGTTTTTT; cdr3_aa: CASSSIGWTGELFF
v_call: TRBV2; j_call: TRBJ2-7; d_call: NA; clone_size: once; cdr3_nt: TGTGCCAGCATTGAATACGAGCAGTACTTC; cdr3_aa: CASIEYEQYF
v_call: TRBV28; j_call: TRBJ2-3; d_call: TRBD2; clone_size: NA; cdr3_nt: TGTGCCAGCAGTTTAGGGGGACTAGCGGGTGAGACGCAGTATTTT; cdr3_aa: CASSLGGLAGETQYF
v_call: TRBV5-6; j_call: TRBJ2-4; d_call: NA; clone_size: NA; cdr3_nt: TGTGCCAGCAGCCCGGGAGCTGGATTTCAGTACTTC; cdr3_aa: CASSPGAGFQYF
v_call: TRBV28; j_call: TRBJ1-2; d_call: NA; clone_size: NA; cdr3_nt: TGTGCCAGCAGTTTATCGAGCACCGGGGCTTCGGGAGGCTACACCTTC; cdr3_aa: CASSLSSTGASGGYTF
v_call: TRBV6-1; j_call: TRBJ2-2; d_call: NA; clone_size: NA; cdr3_nt: TGTGCCAGCAGTGTGGGCAACACCGGGGAGCTGTTTTTT; cdr3_aa: CASSVGNTGELFF
v_call: TRBV5-6; j_call: TRBJ2-7; d_call: TRBD1; clone_size: NA; cdr3_nt: TGTGCCAGCAGTGGGGGGACAGGGGCCTCCTACGAGCAGTACTTC; cdr3_aa: CASSGGTGASYEQYF
v_call: TRBV28; j_call: TRBJ1-5; d_call: TRBD1; clone_size: NA; cdr3_nt: TGTGCCAGCGGGGAGGGACAGACCCCAAATCAGCCCCAGCATTTT; cdr3_aa: CASGEGQTPNQPQHF
v_call: TRBV12-5; j_call: TRBJ2-1; d_call: NA; clone_size: NA; cdr3_nt: TGTGCTAGTGGTTTAGGTCAGGGCTACAATGAGCAGTTCTTC; cdr3_aa: CASGLGQGYNEQFF
v_call: TRBV7-8; j_call: TRBJ1-5; d_call: NA; clone_size: NA; cdr3_nt: TGTGCCAGCAGCCACAGGGATAGCAATCAGCCCCAGCATTTT; cdr3_aa: CASSHRDSNQPQHF
v_call: TRBV19; j_call: TRBJ2-7; d_call: NA; clone_size: NA; cdr3_nt: TGTGCCAGTAGTACCCCTCAGGGGACTCACTACGAGCAGTACTTC; cdr3_aa: CASSTPQGTHYEQYF
v_call: TRBV5-1; j_call: TRBJ2-1; d_call: NA; clone_size: NA; cdr3_nt: TGCGCCAGCAGCTGGACGAGGGATGAGCAGTTCTTC; cdr3_aa: CASSWTRDEQFF
v_call: TRBV28; j_call: TRBJ2-7; d_call: NA; clone_size: NA; cdr3_nt: TGTGCCAGCAGGGGGTCCAAGGGTGCCTACGAGCAGTACTTC; cdr3_aa: CASRGSKGAYEQYF
v_call: TRBV30; j_call: TRBJ1-5; d_call: NA; clone_size: few; cdr3_nt: TGTGCCTGGAGTGTAGACCCTATCCTGTCTCAGCCCCAGCATTTT; cdr3_aa: CAWSVDPILSQPQHF
v_call: TRBV2; j_call: TRBJ1-4; d_call: NA; clone_size: NA; cdr3_nt: TGTGCCAGCAGTGAACAGACACACCCTAATGAAAAACTGTTTTTT; cdr3_aa: CASSEQTHPNEKLFF
v_call: TRBV11-2; j_call: TRBJ1-1; d_call: NA; clone_size: NA; cdr3_nt: TGTGCCAGCAGCTTAGTAAGGGGAACTGAAGCTTTCTTT; cdr3_aa: CASSLVRGTEAFF
v_call: TRBV7-9; j_call: TRBJ2-7; d_call: NA; clone_size: NA; cdr3_nt: TGTGCCAGCAGCTTAGCCGCAGGAGACGAGCAGTACTTC; cdr3_aa: CASSLAAGDEQYF
v_call: TRBV10-3; j_call: TRBJ1-3; d_call: NA; clone_size: NA; cdr3_nt: TGTGCCATCAGTGAGTCAGGGTTCGGAGATATCTCTGGAAACACCATATATTTT; cdr3_aa: CAISESGFGDISGNTIYF
v_call: TRBV7-8; j_call: TRBJ1-3; d_call: NA; clone_size: NA; cdr3_nt: TGTGCCAGCGGATACTCTGGAAACACCATATATTTT; cdr3_aa: CASGYSGNTIYF
v_call: TRBV28; j_call: TRBJ1-5; d_call: NA; clone_size: NA; cdr3_nt: TGTGCCAGCAGTCCGGGAAGCAATCAGCCCCAGCATTTT; cdr3_aa: CASSPGSNQPQHF
v_call: TRBV5-4; j_call: TRBJ2-7; d_call: TRBD2; clone_size: NA; cdr3_nt: TGTGCCAGCAGCTTGGCCGGGCTAGCGGGGCCCTACGAGCAGTACTTC; cdr3_aa: CASSLAGLAGPYEQYF
v_call: TRBV6-5; j_call: TRBJ2-7; d_call: TRBD1; clone_size: NA; cdr3_nt: TGTGCCAGCAGTTGGGGGACAGCGACGGGCTACGAGCAGTACTTC; cdr3_aa: CASSWGTATGYEQYF
v_call: TRBV9; j_call: TRBJ2-2; d_call: NA; clone_size: NA; cdr3_nt: TGTGCCAGCAGCAAGACGCGGGAAGCCGGGGAGCTGTTTTTT; cdr3_aa: CASSKTREAGELFF
v_call: TRBV7-2; j_call: TRBJ2-7; d_call: NA; clone_size: NA; cdr3_nt: TGTGCCAGCAGCTTAGCTCCGCGAGGCTCCTACGAGCAGTACTTC; cdr3_aa: CASSLAPRGSYEQYF
v_call: TRBV25-1; j_call: TRBJ1-6; d_call: NA; clone_size: NA; cdr3_nt: TGTGCCAGCAGTAAAAGTGGTGGGGGGAATTCACCCCTCCACTTT; cdr3_aa: CASSKSGGGNSPLHF
v_call: TRBV20-1; j_call: TRBJ2-2; d_call: NA; clone_size: once; cdr3_nt: TGCAGTGCTAGAGGGACCGGGGAGCTGTTTTTT; cdr3_aa: CSARGTGELFF